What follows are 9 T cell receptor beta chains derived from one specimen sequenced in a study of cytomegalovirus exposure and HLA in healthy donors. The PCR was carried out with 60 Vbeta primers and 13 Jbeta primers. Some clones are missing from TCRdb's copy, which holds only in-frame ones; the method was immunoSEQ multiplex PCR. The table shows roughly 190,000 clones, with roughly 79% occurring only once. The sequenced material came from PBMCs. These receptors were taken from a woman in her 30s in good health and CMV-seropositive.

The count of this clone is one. The CDR3 DNA is TGCGCCAGCACCGATATTGTACGGTACGAGCAGTACTTC. Translation gives CASTDIVRYEQYF. J is TRBJ2-7 and V is TRBV5-1; D uncertain. CDR3 length: 13 amino acids. Trimming removed 6 bases from V and 4 bases from J, with 14 bases in between. The germline V gene encodes CDR1 SGHRS and CDR2 YFSETQ.

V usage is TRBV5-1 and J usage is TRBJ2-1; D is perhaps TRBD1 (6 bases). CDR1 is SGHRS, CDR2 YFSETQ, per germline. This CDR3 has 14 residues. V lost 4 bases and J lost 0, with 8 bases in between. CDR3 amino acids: CASSADSSYNEQFF. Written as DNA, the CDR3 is TGCGCCAGCAGCGCGGACAGCTCCTACAATGAGCAGTTCTTC. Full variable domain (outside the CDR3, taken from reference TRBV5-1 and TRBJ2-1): KAGVTQTPRYLIKTRGQQVTLSCSPISGHRSVSWYQQTPGQGLQFLFEYFSETQRNKGNFPGRFSGRQFSNSRSEMNVSTLELGDSALYLCASSADSSYNEQFFGPGTRLTVL.

Here the CDR3 DNA reads TGTGCCAGCAGCGTAGGGGTAGCGGGACCGATCTACGAGCAGTACTTC. This codes for CASSVGVAGPIYEQYF. V is TRBV9 and J is TRBJ2-7; 8 bases are shared with TRBD2. Germline lookup yields CDR1 SGDLS and CDR2 YYNGEE. V trimming: 0 bases; J trimming: 3 bases; junction bases outside the gene matches: 8. There are 16 residues in the CDR3.

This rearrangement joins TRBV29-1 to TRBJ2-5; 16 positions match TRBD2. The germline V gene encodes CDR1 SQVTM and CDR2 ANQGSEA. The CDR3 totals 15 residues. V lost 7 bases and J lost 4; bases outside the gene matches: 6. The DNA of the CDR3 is TGCAGCGCAGCGGGGACTAGCGGGAGGGGAGAGACCCAGTACTTC. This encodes CSAAGTSGRGETQYF.

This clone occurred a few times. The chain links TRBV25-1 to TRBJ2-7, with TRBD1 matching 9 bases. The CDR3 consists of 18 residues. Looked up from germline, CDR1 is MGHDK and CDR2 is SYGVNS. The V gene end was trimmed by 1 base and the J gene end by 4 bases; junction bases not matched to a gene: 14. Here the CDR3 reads CASSESDVLGDRDYEQYF. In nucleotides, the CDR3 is TGTGCCAGCAGTGAATCGGATGTGTTAGGGGACAGGGATTACGAGCAGTACTTC.

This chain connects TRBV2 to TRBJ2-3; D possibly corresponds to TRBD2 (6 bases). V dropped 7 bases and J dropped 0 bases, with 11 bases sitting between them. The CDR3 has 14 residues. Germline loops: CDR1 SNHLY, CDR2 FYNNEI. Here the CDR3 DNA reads TGTGCCAGCAAAAAGCGGGCTAGCACAGATACGCAGTATTTT. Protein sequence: CASKKRASTDTQYF.

The CDR3 nucleotides are TGTGCCAGCTCACCCCCGATAGGCCTGACAGTTATCACCGGGGAGCTGTTTTTT. It yields the protein CASSPPIGLTVITGELFF. V usage is TRBV18 and J usage is TRBJ2-2; D perhaps matches TRBD1 (5 bases). CDR1 and CDR2 from the germline V gene are KGHSH and LQKENI. The CDR3 contains 18 residues. V lost 3 bases to trimming and J lost 4 bases, with 21 bases between them.

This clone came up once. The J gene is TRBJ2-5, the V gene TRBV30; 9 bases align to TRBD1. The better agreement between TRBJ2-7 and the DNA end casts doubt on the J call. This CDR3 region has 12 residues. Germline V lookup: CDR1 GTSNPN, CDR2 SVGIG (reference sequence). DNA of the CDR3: TGTGCCTGGGGACAGGGGTACTACGAGCAGTACTTC. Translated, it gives CAWGQGYYEQYF.

This CDR3 reads CASSPVGTGREKLFF. In DNA form, the CDR3 reads TGTGCCAGCAGCCCCGTCGGGACAGGGCGAGAAAAACTGTTTTTT. This chain connects TRBV7-9 to TRBJ1-4; 9 nucleotides line up with TRBD1. This CDR3 is 15 amino acids long. Germline assignment: CDR1 SEHNR and CDR2 FQNEAQ (reference sequence). The V segment lost 5 bases and the J segment 8 bases; nucleotides outside the gene matches: 9.